The following is a T cell receptor beta chain sequence with its context. In its sample, this clonotype was seen a few times. The clone's antigen remains unknown. No clone much larger than this one lies a single base away; base qualities are absent. The data belong to a study of T cells after yellow fever vaccination (dated by TCRdb to between 2019 and 2020). Context from the whole study: The SMART-Seq v4 Ultra Low Input RNA kit was used to prepare libraries from fractions with low cell numbers. To follow T-cell clones before and after primary and booster YFV17D yellow fever vaccination, bulk TCR alpha and beta repertoires were sequenced over time. Two healthy male donors, one aged 18 to 30 and one aged 30 to 39 years, were included in the cohort. Bulk PBMC replicates and cell subsets were isolated from blood drawn at multiple timepoints before and after both primary and secondary immunization.

V loses 3 bases, J loses 7 bases, and the germline ends lie 10 bases apart. Taken from cysteine to phenylalanine, the CDR3 has 14 residues. This entry keeps only the CDR3 DNA: 42 bases, framed from base 1. Looking up the germline V gene (reference sequence) yields CDR1 LGHDT and CDR2 YNNKEL. According to the study, the label for this sample's treatment or condition signals: live attenuated yellow fever vaccine strain. At each blood-draw timepoint, two biological replicates of bulk PBMCs were obtained. PBMCs were isolated from peripheral blood using a standard Ficoll-Paque protocol. RNA was extracted with TriZol from bulk PBMCs, CD4 and CD8 fractions, and dextramer-positive and dextramer-negative fractions. Beyond this particular receptor, the publication reports: Because abundant contaminating clonotypes from the bulk population could be contained in FACS-sorted repertoires, computational filtering was required. A small share of clonotypes occurred in both CD4 and CD8 compartments, likely arising from convergent recombination. Most clones expanded after primary vaccination were re-detected after the booster (just under 97% of CD4 and around 88% of CD8), suggesting broad memory maintenance. Only a couple of donors were included in the study, so the extent to which the findings can be generalized is limited. Compared with the primary T-cell response, the secondary T-cell response was weaker but faster, peaking on day 5 rather than day 15.

Synthesis of TCR cDNA relied on 5'RACE template switching, a step that introduced a universal primer site along with unique molecular identifiers. Priming for cDNA synthesis came from both the TCR alpha and TCR beta constant segments. Libraries were amplified in two PCR steps, with sample barcodes and sequencing adapters added in the second step. Sequencing of libraries was performed on Illumina HiSeq 2500 (2x100 bp) or NovaSeq (2x150 bp). The published analysis was carried out like this. MIGEC handled demultiplexing of reads and collapsing into UMI consensus sequences, while MiXCR performed V(D)J alignment. Clonotypes responding to the vaccine were identified with edgeR on replicate PBMC samples, with the criteria of FDR below 0.01 and a log2 fold change above 5 up to day 15. Bulk clonotypes were assigned CD4 or CD8 identity according to which sequenced CD4 or CD8 repertoire held them at higher abundance. TCRdb ran its own pipeline on the public reads, namely fastp trimming at Q25 and MiXCR clone calling, and kept in-frame beta chains. CDR3 protein sequences are deduplicated, and each keeps its most common genes and DNA. In this record, the V and J calls reflect TCRdb's handling and not the investigators' own analysis. The sample includes under 400,000 distinct CDR3 sequences, with about 9.9% observed a single time. The ten largest make up roughly 18% of the sample.

The receptor chain draws on TRBV3-1 and TRBJ1-6; there is no confident call for the D gene. The sample here was PBMCs, taken on the day of the first yellow fever vaccination. The receptor was isolated from a young man who received the YFV17D yellow fever vaccine. This receptor has the CDR3 CASSQADGNSPLHF. The DNA reads TGTGCCAGCAGCCAGGCGGATGGAAATTCACCCCTCCACTTT.